These T cell receptor beta chains were read from a single sample in a study of blood T cell repertoires in COVID-19. Generated by immunoSEQ multiplex PCR, the TCRdb table keeps only in-frame clones and is missing some. Seen here are about 170,000 clones, more than 75% observed once, and the top ten hold just over 2.5%. The sequenced material came from peripheral blood. The receptors were sampled from a woman of 80 years or more with COVID-19, enrolled during active disease. Both conserved end residues are trimmed from each CDR3. D genes are given only for firm matches.

V gene: TRBV27; J gene: TRBJ2-3; CDR3 length: 10; D gene: -; CDR3 protein: ASSPSTDTQY
V gene: TRBV7-9; J gene: TRBJ2-1; CDR3 length: 13; D gene: -; CDR3 protein: ASSSALQTYNEQF
V gene: TRBV15; J gene: TRBJ1-5; CDR3 length: 13; D gene: -; CDR3 protein: ATQDGGGSNQPQH
V gene: TRBV6-2/TRBV6-3; J gene: TRBJ1-2; CDR3 length: 11; D gene: -; CDR3 protein: ASSHGQNYGYT
V gene: TRBV2; J gene: TRBJ2-1; CDR3 length: 14; D gene: TRBD2; CDR3 protein: ASQRRTSGFYNEQF
V gene: TRBV9; J gene: TRBJ1-4; CDR3 length: 11; D gene: -; CDR3 protein: ASNPDSGEKLF
V gene: TRBV3-1/TRBV3-2; J gene: TRBJ1-6; CDR3 length: 12; D gene: TRBD1; CDR3 protein: ASSPDRDHSPLH
V gene: TRBV6-6; J gene: TRBJ2-2; CDR3 length: 14; D gene: -; CDR3 protein: ATKNPQGGDTGELF
V gene: TRBV6-5; J gene: TRBJ1-5; CDR3 length: 13; D gene: -; CDR3 protein: ASSSRTGANQPQH
V gene: TRBV5-4; J gene: TRBJ1-1; CDR3 length: 11; D gene: -; CDR3 protein: ASSLQGNTEAF
V gene: TRBV28; J gene: TRBJ1-1; CDR3 length: 13; D gene: TRBD1; CDR3 protein: ASSRRTGMNTEAF
V gene: TRBV6-6; J gene: TRBJ1-5; CDR3 length: 13; D gene: -; CDR3 protein: ASSSNGVGNQPQH
V gene: TRBV7-3; J gene: TRBJ2-3; CDR3 length: 20; D gene: TRBD2; CDR3 protein: ASDPPASIGLAGGPSTDTQY
V gene: TRBV7-2; J gene: TRBJ1-1; CDR3 length: 12; D gene: -; CDR3 protein: ASSLGTANTEAF
V gene: TRBV5-1; J gene: TRBJ2-1; CDR3 length: 13; D gene: -; CDR3 protein: ASSLVTGAMNEQF
V gene: TRBV5-4; J gene: TRBJ2-1; CDR3 length: 10; D gene: TRBD2; CDR3 protein: ASSRGDNEQF
V gene: TRBV7-3; J gene: TRBJ1-2; CDR3 length: 13; D gene: -; CDR3 protein: ASSSDSTSPYGYT
V gene: TRBV11-2; J gene: TRBJ2-7; CDR3 length: 13; D gene: TRBD2; CDR3 protein: ASSLVAGGRYEQY
V gene: TRBV7-8; J gene: TRBJ1-2; CDR3 length: 13; D gene: -; CDR3 protein: ASSRHAGASGGYT
V gene: TRBV5-1; J gene: TRBJ2-1; CDR3 length: 14; D gene: TRBD2; CDR3 protein: ASSLARLAGVGEQF
V gene: TRBV5-4; J gene: TRBJ2-1; CDR3 length: 13; D gene: TRBD2; CDR3 protein: ASRSREASYNEQF
V gene: TRBV19; J gene: TRBJ1-1; CDR3 length: 12; D gene: -; CDR3 protein: ASSGRGVNTEAF
V gene: TRBV2; J gene: TRBJ1-1; CDR3 length: 11; D gene: TRBD1; CDR3 protein: ASSGLTGGEAF
V gene: TRBV6-2/TRBV6-3; J gene: TRBJ2-3; CDR3 length: 17; D gene: TRBD2; CDR3 protein: ASSPFSGLAGVGTDTQY
V gene: TRBV6-5; J gene: TRBJ2-3; CDR3 length: 12; D gene: -; CDR3 protein: ASSSRGRTDTQY
V gene: TRBV9; J gene: TRBJ2-1; CDR3 length: 13; D gene: TRBD2; CDR3 protein: ASSVAGGSVVEQF
V gene: TRBV4-3; J gene: TRBJ1-3; CDR3 length: 12; D gene: -; CDR3 protein: ASSQDAGRNTIY
V gene: TRBV2; J gene: TRBJ1-2; CDR3 length: 10; D gene: TRBD1; CDR3 protein: ANRQTGDRYT